This T cell receptor beta chain was captured in a study of shared T cell receptors in the human thymus. The assay was immunoSEQ multiplex PCR, and TCRdb's table has in-frame clones only and misses some. Of 700,000 to 750,000 clones listed, roughly 88% are singletons. This CDR3 spans 16 amino acids. J was trimmed by 6 bases and V by 6 bases; bases with no gene match: 11. From germline, CDR1 is SNHLY and CDR2 FYNNEI. This same sample was also part of a study on human thymus T cells. That study adds: Resections from corrective heart surgery supplied the thymus tissue. Use of V and J genes seemed skewed within the thymic and blood repertoires.

The sequence was obtained from a girl under three years old with a congenital heart defect. The V gene is TRBV2, the J gene TRBJ2-4, with TRBD2 identical over 10 bases. The specimen sequenced was thymocytes. The CDR3, as DNA: TGTGCCAGCAGCGGTCCCAGCGGGGGGGCGGGAAACATTCAGTACTTC. Amino acids: CASSGPSGGAGNIQYF.